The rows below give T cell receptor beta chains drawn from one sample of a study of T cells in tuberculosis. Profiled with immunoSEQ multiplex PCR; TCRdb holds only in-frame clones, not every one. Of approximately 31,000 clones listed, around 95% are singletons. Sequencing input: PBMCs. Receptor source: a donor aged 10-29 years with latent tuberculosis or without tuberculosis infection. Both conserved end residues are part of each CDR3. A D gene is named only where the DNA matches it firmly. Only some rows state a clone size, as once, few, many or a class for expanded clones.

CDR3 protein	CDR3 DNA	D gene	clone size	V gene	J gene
CASSPSGGGFDEQYF	TGTGCCAGCAGCCCCAGTGGGGGGGGTTTCGACGAGCAGTACTTC	TRBD2	-	TRBV7-6	TRBJ2-7
CASSPDRGGNTIYF	TGCGCCAGCAGCCCGGACAGGGGTGGAAACACCATATATTTT	TRBD1	-	TRBV5-1	TRBJ1-3
CASSLAPDRGYEQYF	TGTGCCAGCAGCTTAGCGCCTGACAGGGGGTACGAGCAGTACTTC	TRBD1	-	TRBV7-8	TRBJ2-7
CSVDITGNMAYTF	TGCAGCGTTGATATAACAGGGAATATGGCCTACACCTTC	-	-	TRBV29-1	TRBJ1-2
CASSAGQPSYEQYF	TGTGCCAGCAGCGCCGGACAGCCGTCCTACGAGCAGTACTTC	-	once	TRBV5-4	TRBJ2-7
CASSPQRLGNEQFF	TGTGCCAGCTCACCACAGCGACTAGGCAATGAGCAGTTCTTC	-	-	TRBV18	TRBJ2-1
CASSYVAGATTDTQYF	TGTGCCAGCAGTTACGTAGCGGGGGCGACCACAGATACGCAGTATTTT	TRBD2	once	TRBV6-5	TRBJ2-3
CASREYQDTDETQYF	TGTGCCAGCAGGGAGTATCAGGACACCGATGAGACCCAGTACTTC	-	-	TRBV6-5	TRBJ2-5
CASSPREGDSPLHF	TGCGCCAGCAGCCCAAGAGAGGGAGATTCACCCCTCCACTTT	-	once	TRBV4-3	TRBJ1-6
CASSESAGTGVQETQYF	TGCGCCAGCAGTGAGTCAGCGGGGACAGGCGTCCAAGAGACCCAGTACTTC	-	-	TRBV10-1	TRBJ2-5
CASSIDGQGIYGYTF	TGTGCCAGTAGTATAGACGGACAGGGGATCTATGGCTACACCTTC	TRBD1	once	TRBV19	TRBJ1-2
CASSPSTSGQYEQYF	TGTGCCAGCAGTCCCTCGACTAGCGGCCAATACGAGCAGTACTTC	TRBD2	once	TRBV2	TRBJ2-7
CSGGTGREKLFF	TGCAGCGGCGGGACAGGGAGAGAAAAACTGTTTTTT	TRBD1	-	TRBV29-1	TRBJ1-4
CASSEDRGRPEAFF	TGTGCCAGCAGTGAAGACAGGGGGCGACCTGAAGCTTTCTTT	TRBD1	-	TRBV2	TRBJ1-1
CAISESGQGGFNNEKLFF	TGTGCCATCAGTGAGTCTGGACAGGGAGGGTTCAATAATGAAAAACTGTTTTTT	TRBD1	-	TRBV10-3	TRBJ1-4
CASSKDRATEAFF	TGTGCCAGCAGCAAAGACAGGGCCACTGAAGCTTTCTTT	TRBD1	-	TRBV11-2	TRBJ1-1
CASSQYRGGNTEAFF	TGCGCCAGCAGTCAATATAGGGGAGGGAACACTGAAGCTTTCTTT	-	-	TRBV4-3	TRBJ1-1
CASSEGTGADTEAFF	TGCGCCAGCAGTGAGGGTACCGGAGCCGACACTGAAGCTTTCTTT	-	-	TRBV10-1	TRBJ1-1
CAWTRVGQGLSYEQYF	TGTGCCTGGACCCGAGTGGGACAGGGTTTATCCTACGAGCAGTACTTC	TRBD1	-	TRBV30	TRBJ2-7
CASSSGLSNQPQHF	TGTGCCAGCAGTTCCGGACTTAGCAATCAGCCCCAGCATTTT	-	-	TRBV27	TRBJ1-5
CASSTRTSGITDTQYF	TGTGCCAGCAGCACAAGGACTAGCGGGATCACAGATACGCAGTATTTT	TRBD2	-	TRBV5-4	TRBJ2-3
CASSVGSVGGTNTEAFF	TGTGCCAGCAGCGTAGGGTCAGTGGGGGGGACGAACACTGAAGCTTTCTTT	-	-	TRBV9	TRBJ1-1
CASSRDRLGTVGNTIYF	TGCGCCAGCAGCCGCGATAGGCTTGGGACAGTCGGAAACACCATATATTTT	TRBD1	few	TRBV4-3	TRBJ1-3